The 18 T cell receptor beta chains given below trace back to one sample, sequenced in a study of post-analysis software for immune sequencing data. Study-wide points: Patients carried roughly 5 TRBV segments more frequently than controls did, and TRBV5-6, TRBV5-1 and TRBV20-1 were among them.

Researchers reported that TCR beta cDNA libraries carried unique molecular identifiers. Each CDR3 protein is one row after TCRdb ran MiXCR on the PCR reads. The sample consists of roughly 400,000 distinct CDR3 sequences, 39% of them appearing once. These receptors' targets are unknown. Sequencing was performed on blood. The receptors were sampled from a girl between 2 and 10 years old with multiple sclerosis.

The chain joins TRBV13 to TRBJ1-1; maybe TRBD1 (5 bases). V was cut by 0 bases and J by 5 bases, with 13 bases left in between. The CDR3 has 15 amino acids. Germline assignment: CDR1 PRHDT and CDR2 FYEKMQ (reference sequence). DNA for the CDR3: TGTGCCAGCAGCTTAGGTTCAGGGAGAAGAACTGAAGCTTTCTTT. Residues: CASSLGSGRRTEAFF.

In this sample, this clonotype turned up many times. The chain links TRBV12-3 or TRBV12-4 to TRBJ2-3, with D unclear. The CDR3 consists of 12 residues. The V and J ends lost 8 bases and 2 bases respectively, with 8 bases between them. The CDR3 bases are TGTGCCAGCCGCACTTCCACAGATACGCAGTATTTT. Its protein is CASRTSTDTQYF.

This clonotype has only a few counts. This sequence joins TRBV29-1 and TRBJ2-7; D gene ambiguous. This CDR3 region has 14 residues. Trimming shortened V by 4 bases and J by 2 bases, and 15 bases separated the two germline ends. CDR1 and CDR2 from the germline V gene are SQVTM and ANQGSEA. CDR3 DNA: TGCAGCGTTGGTTTTAGGCAGAAGCCCTACGAGCAGTACTTC. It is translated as CSVGFRQKPYEQYF.

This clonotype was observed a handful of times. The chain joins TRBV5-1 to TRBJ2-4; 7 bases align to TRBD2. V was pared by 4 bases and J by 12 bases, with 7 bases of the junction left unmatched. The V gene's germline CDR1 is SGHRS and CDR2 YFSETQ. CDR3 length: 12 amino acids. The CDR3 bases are TGCGCCAGCAGCGCCGGGGGGACTAATCAGTACTTC. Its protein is CASSAGGTNQYF.

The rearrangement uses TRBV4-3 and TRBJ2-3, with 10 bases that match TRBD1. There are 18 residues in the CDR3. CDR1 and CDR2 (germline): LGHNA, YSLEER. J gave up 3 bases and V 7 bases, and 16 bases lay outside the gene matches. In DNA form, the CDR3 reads TGCGCCAGCATCCATTGCCTTCGGGACAGGGGTAAAACAGATACGCAGTATTTT. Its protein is CASIHCLRDRGKTDTQYF.

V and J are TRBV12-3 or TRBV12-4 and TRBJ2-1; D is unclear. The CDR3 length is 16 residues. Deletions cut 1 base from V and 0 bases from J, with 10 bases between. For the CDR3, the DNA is TGTGCCAGCAGTTTAGAATATAGGAGCTCCTACAATGAGCAGTTCTTC. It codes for CASSLEYRSSYNEQFF.

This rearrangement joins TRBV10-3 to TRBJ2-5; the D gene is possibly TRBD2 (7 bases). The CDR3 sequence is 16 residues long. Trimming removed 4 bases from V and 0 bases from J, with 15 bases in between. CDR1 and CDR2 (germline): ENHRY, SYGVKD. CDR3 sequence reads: CAISARGGDYQETQYF. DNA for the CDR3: TGTGCCATCAGTGCGAGGGGGGGGGACTACCAAGAGACCCAGTACTTC.

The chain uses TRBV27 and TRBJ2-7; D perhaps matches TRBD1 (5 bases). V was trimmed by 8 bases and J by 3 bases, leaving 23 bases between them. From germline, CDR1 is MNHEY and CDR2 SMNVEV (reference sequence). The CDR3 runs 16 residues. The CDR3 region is CASSITLTGSIYEQYF. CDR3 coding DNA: TGTGCCAGCTCCATCACCTTAACAGGATCCATCTACGAGCAGTACTTC.

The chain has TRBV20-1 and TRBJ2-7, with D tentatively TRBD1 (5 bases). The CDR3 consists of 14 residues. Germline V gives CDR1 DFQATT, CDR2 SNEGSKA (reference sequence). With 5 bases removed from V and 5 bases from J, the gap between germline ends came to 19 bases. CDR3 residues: CSAQGVWGEHEQYF. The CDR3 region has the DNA TGCAGTGCTCAAGGCGTATGGGGCGAACACGAGCAGTACTTC.

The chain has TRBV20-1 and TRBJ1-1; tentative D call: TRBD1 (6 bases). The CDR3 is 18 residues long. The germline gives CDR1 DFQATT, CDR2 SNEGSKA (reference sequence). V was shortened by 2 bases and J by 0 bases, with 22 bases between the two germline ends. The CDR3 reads CSARQMGAGAGLNTEAFF. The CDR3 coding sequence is TGCAGTGCTAGACAGATGGGGGCAGGGGCTGGGCTGAACACTGAAGCTTTCTTT.

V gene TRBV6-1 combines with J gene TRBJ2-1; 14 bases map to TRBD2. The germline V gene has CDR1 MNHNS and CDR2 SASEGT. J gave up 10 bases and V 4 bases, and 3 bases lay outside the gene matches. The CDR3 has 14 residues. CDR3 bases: TGTGCCAGCAGTGGACTAGCGGGAGGGTGGGAGCAGTTCTTC. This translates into CASSGLAGGWEQFF.

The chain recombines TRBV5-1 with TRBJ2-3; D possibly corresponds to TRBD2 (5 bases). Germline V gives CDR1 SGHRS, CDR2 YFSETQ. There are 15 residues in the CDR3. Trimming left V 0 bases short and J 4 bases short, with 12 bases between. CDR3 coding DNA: TGCGCCAGCAGCTTGGGCCGGGGTTTGGCAGATACGCAGTATTTT. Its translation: CASSLGRGLADTQYF.

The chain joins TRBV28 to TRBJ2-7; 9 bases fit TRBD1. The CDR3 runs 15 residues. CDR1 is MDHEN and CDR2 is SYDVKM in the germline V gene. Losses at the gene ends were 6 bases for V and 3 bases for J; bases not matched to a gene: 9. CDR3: CASRDSGTGSYEQYF. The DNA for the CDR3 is TGTGCCAGCAGAGATTCCGGGACAGGGAGCTACGAGCAGTACTTC.

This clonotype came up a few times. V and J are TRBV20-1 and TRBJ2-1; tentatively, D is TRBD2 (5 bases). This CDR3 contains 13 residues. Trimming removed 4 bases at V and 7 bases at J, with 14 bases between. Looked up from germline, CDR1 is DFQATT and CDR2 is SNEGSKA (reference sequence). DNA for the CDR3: TGCAGTGCTATCAAGGACTGGAGTAATGAGCAGTTCTTC. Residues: CSAIKDWSNEQFF.

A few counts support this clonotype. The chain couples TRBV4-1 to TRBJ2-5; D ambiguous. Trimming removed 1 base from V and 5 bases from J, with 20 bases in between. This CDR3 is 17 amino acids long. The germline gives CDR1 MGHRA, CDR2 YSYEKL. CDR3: CASSQAPESWSLETQYF. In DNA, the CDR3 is TGCGCCAGCAGCCAAGCCCCTGAGTCGTGGTCTCTGGAGACCCAGTACTTC.

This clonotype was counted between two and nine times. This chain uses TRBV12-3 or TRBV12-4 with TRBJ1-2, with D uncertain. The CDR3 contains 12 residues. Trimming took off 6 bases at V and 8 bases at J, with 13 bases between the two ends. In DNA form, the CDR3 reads TGTGCCAGCAGGTCTCTGGCGGGGGGCTACACCTTC. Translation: CASRSLAGGYTF.

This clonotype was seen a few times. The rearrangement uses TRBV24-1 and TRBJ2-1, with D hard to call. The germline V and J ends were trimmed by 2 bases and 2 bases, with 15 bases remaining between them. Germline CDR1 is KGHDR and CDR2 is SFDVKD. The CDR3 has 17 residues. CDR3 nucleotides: TGTGCCACCAGTGATTGGTCTGGCAGGAACGCCTACAATGAGCAGTTCTTC. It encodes CATSDWSGRNAYNEQFF.

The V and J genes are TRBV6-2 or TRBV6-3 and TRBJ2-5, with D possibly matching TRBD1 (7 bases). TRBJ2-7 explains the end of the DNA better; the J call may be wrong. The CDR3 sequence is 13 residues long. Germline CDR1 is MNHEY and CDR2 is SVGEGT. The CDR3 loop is CASRPHQGGEQYF. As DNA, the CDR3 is TGTGCCAGCAGGCCCCACCAGGGGGGCGAGCAGTACTTC.